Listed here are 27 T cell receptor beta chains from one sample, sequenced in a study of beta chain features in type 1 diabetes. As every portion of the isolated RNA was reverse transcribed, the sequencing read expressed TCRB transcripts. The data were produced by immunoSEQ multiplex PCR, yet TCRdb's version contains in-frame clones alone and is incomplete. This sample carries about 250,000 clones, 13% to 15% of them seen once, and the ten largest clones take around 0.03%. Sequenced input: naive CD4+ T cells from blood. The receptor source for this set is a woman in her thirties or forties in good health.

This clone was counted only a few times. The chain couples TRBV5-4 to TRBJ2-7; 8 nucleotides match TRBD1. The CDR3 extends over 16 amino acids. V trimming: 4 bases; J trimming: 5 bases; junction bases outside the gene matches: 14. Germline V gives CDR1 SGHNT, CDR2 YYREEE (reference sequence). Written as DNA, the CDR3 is TGTGCCAGCAGCATATGGACAGGGAATCGGATCGACGAGCAGTACTTC. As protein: CASSIWTGNRIDEQYF.

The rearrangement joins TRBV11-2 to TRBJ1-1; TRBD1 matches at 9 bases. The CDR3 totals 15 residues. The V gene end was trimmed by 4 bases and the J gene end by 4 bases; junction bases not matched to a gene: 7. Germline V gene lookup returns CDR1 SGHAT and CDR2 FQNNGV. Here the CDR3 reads CASSSLQGAGTEAFF. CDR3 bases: TGTGCCAGCAGCTCGTTACAGGGGGCAGGCACTGAAGCTTTCTTT.

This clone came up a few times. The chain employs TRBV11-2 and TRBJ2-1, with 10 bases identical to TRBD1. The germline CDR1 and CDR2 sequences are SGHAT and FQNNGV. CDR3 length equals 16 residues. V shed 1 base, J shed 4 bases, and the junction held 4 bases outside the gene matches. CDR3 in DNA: TGTGCCAGCAGCTTAGCACCGGGACAGGGGTACAATGAGCAGTTCTTC. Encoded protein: CASSLAPGQGYNEQFF.

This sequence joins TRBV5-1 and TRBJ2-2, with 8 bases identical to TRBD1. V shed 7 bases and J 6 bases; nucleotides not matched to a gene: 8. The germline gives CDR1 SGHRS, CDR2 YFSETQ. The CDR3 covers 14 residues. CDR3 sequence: CASCGQGGSGELFF. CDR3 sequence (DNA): TGCGCCAGCTGTGGACAGGGCGGTTCCGGGGAGCTGTTTTTT.

The CDR3 DNA follows: TGTGCCAGCAGCCCCCGGACTAGCGGGGCCCAGCTAGCCAAAAACATTCAGTACTTC. Protein: CASSPRTSGAQLAKNIQYF. The genes are TRBV9 and TRBJ2-4, with 12 nucleotides matching TRBD2. Per the germline V gene, CDR1 is SGDLS and CDR2 is YYNGEE. This CDR3 contains 19 residues. V was clipped by 4 bases and J by 0 bases; unmatched bases: 11.

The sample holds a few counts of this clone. The CDR3 loop reads CASSLREDTEAFF. The CDR3 DNA reads TGTGCCAGTAGTCTCCGGGAGGACACTGAAGCTTTCTTT. This rearrangement joins TRBV19 to TRBJ1-1; no firm D call. The CDR3 is 13 amino acids. The V gene lost 5 bases and the J gene lost 3 bases, with 10 bases spanning the gap. CDR1 is LNHDA and CDR2 is SQIVND in the germline V gene (reference sequence).

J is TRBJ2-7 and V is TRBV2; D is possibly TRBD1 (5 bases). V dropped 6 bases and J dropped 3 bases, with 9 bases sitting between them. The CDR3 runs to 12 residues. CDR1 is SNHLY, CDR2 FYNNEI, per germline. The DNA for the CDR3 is TGTGCCAGCAGCCAAGACAGCTACGAGCAGTACTTC. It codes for CASSQDSYEQYF.

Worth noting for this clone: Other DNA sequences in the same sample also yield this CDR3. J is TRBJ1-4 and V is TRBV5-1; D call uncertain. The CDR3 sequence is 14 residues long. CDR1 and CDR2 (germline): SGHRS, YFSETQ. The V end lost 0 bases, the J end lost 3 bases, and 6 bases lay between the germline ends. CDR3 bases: TGCGCCAGCAGCTTGGGGCAAGCTAATGAAAAACTGTTTTTT. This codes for CASSLGQANEKLFF.

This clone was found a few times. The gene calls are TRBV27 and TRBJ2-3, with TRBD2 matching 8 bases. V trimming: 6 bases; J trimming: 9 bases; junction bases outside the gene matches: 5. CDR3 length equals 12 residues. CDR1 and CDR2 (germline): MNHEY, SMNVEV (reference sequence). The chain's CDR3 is CASSQAGATQYF. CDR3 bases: TGTGCCAGCAGCCAAGCGGGGGCGACGCAGTATTTT.

CDR3 amino acids: CASKSAEGLAGYTF. CDR3 DNA: TGTGCCAGTAAATCCGCGGAAGGCTTGGCTGGCTACACCTTC. The rearrangement joins TRBV19 to TRBJ1-2; D gene uncertain. The V gene lost 7 bases and the J gene lost 7 bases, with 19 bases spanning the gap. The length of the CDR3 is 14 residues. The V gene's germline CDR1 is LNHDA and CDR2 SQIVND (reference sequence). Complete variable domain (other parts from reference TRBV19 and TRBJ1-2): DGGITQSPKYLFRKEGQNVTLSCEQNLNHDAMYWYRQDPGQGLRLIYYSQIVNDFQKGDIAEGYSVSREKKESFPLTVTSAQKNPTAFYLCASKSAEGLAGYTFGSGTRLTVV.

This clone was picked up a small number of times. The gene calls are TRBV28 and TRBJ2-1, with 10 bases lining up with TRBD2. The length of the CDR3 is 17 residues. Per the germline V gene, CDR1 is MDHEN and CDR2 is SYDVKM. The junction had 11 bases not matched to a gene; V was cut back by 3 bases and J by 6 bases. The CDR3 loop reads CASSFTWSGGDFNEQFF. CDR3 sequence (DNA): TGTGCCAGCAGTTTCACCTGGAGCGGGGGGGATTTCAATGAGCAGTTCTTC. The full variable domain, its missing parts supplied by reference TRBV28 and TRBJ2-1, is DVKVTQSSRYLVKRTGEKVFLECVQDMDHENMFWYRQDPGLGLRLIYFSYDVKMKEKGDIPEGYSVSREKKERFSLILESASTNQTSMYLCASSFTWSGGDFNEQFFGPGTRLTVL.

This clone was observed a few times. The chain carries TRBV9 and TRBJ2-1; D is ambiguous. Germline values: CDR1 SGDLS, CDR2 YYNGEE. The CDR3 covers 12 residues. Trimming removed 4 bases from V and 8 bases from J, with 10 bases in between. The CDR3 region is CASSRQLDEQFF. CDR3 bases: TGTGCCAGCAGCAGACAATTGGATGAGCAGTTCTTC.

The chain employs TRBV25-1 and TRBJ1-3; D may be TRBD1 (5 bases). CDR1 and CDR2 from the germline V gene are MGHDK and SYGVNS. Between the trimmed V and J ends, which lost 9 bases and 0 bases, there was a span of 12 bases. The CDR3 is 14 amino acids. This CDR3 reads CASQSTDSGNTIYF. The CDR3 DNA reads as TGTGCCAGTCAGTCGACAGACTCTGGAAACACCATATATTTT.

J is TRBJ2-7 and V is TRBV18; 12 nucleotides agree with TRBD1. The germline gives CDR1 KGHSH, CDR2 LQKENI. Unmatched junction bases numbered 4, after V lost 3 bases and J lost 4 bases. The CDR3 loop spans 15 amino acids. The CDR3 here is CASSPEGQGAYEQYF. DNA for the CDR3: TGTGCCAGCTCACCGGAGGGACAGGGGGCGTACGAGCAGTACTTC.

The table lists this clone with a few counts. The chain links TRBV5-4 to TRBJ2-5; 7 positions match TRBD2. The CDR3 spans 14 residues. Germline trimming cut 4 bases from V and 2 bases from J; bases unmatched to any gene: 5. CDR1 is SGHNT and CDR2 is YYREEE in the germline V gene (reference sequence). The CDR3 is CASSRGGPQETQYF. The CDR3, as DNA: TGTGCCAGCAGCCGCGGGGGTCCTCAAGAGACCCAGTACTTC.

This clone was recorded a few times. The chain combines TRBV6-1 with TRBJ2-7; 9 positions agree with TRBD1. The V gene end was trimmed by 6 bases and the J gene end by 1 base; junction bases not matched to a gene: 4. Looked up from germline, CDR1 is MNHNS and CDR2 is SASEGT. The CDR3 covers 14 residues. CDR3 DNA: TGTGCCAGCAGGGGGACAGGGAGTTCCTACGAGCAGTACTTC. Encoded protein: CASRGTGSSYEQYF.

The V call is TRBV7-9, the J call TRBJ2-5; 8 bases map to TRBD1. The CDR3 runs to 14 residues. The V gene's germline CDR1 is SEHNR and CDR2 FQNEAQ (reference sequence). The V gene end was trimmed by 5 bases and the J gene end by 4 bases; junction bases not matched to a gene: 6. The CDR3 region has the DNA TGTGCCAGCAGCCATGGACAGGGTCTAGAGACCCAGTACTTC. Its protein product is CASSHGQGLETQYF.

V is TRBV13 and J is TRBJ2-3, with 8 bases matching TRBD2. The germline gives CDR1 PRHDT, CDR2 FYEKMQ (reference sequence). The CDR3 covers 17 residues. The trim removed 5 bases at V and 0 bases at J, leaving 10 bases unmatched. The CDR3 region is CASSSIGGENSTDTQYF. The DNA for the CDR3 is TGTGCCAGCAGCAGTATCGGGGGGGAGAATAGCACAGATACGCAGTATTTT.

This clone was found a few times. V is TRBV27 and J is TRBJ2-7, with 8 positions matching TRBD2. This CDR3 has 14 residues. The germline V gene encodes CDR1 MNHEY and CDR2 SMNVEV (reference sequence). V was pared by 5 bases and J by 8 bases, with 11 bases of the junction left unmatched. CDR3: CASSTPRGADKQYF. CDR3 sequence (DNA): TGTGCCAGCAGTACACCGCGGGGGGCAGACAAGCAGTACTTC.

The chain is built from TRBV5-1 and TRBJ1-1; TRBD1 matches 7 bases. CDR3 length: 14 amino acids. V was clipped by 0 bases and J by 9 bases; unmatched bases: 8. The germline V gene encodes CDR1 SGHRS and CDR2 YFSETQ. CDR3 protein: CASSLEGADIQAFF. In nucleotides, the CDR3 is TGCGCCAGCAGCTTGGAGGGGGCTGATATCCAAGCTTTCTTT.

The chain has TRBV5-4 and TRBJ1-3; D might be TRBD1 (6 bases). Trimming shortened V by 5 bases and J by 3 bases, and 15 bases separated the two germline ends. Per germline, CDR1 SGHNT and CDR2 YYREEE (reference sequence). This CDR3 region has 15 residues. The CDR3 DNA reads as TGTGCCAGCAGAACACAGGGCCCAAATGGAAACACCATATATTTT. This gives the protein CASRTQGPNGNTIYF.

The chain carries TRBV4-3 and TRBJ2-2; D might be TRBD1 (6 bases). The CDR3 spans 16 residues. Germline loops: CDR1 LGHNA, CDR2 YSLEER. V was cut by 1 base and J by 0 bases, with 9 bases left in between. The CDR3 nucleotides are TGCGCCAGCAGCCAAGGAGCAGGGGCGAACACCGGGGAGCTGTTTTTT. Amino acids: CASSQGAGANTGELFF.

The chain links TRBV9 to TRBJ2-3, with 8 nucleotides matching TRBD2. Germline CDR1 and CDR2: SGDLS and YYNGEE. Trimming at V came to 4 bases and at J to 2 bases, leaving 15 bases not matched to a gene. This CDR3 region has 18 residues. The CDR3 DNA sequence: TGTGCCAGCAGCCTCCGCCCGGGAGCGGGGGAATTCACAGATACGCAGTATTTT. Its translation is CASSLRPGAGEFTDTQYF.

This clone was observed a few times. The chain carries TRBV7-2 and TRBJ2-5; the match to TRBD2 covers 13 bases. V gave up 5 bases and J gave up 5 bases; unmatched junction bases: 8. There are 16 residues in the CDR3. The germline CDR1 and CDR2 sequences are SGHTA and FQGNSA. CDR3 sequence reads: CASSQLAGGRLETQYF. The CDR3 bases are TGTGCCAGCAGCCAACTAGCGGGGGGGCGTTTGGAGACCCAGTACTTC. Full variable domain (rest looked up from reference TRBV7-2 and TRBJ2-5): GAGVSQSPSNKVTEKGKDVELRCDPISGHTALYWYRQSLGQGLEFLIYFQGNSAPDKSGLPSDRFSAERTGGSVSTLTIQRTQQEDSAVYLCASSQLAGGRLETQYFGPGTRLLVL.

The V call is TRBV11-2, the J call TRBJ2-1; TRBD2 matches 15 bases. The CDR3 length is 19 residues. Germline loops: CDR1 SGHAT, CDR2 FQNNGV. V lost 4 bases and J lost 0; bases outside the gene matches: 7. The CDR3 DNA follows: TGTGCCAGCAGCTCGGGACTAGCGGGGGGCTATGGCTCCTACAATGAGCAGTTCTTC. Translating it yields CASSSGLAGGYGSYNEQFF.

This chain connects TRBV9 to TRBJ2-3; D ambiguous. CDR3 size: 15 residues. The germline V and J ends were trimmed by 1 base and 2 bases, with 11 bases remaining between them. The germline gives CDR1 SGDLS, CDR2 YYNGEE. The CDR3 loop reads CASSVTPASTDTQYF. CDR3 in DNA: TGTGCCAGCAGCGTAACCCCAGCGTCCACAGATACGCAGTATTTT.

CDR3 coding DNA: TGTGCCAGCAGCTTGGGGGCAGGGGCCAGAAACACAGATACGCAGTATTTT. It is translated as CASSLGAGARNTDTQYF. J is TRBJ2-3 and V is TRBV5-4, with D perhaps TRBD1 (6 bases). Germline CDR1 and CDR2: SGHNT and YYREEE (reference sequence). CDR3 length: 17 amino acids. V shed 0 bases and J shed 2 bases, with 16 bases lying between them.